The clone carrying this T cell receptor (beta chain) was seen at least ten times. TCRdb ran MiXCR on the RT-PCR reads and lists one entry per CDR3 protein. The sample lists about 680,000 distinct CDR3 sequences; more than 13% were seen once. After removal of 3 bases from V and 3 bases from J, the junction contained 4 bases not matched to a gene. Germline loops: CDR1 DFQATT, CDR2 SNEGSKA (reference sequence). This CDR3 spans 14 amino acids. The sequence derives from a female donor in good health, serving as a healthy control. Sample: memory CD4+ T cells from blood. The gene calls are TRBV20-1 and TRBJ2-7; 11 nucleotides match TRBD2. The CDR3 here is CSASAGTSGYEQYF. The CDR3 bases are TGCAGTGCTAGCGCCGGGACTAGCGGCTACGAGCAGTACTTC.